These 3 T cell receptor beta chains share one sample of origin, sequenced in a study of tumor and adjacent non-tumor tissue in lung cancer. The library came from three nested PCR rounds adapted from ARM-PCR protocols. TCRdb itself ran the multiplex PCR reads through MiXCR, one entry per CDR3 protein. This table has 50,000 to 70,000 distinct CDR3 sequences, about 61% appearing once. The template was RNA from unsorted bulk tissue. Distant lung tissue was collected more than 3 cm away from the tumor edge. Sequenced input: distant non-tumor lung tissue. These receptors originate from a man in his 70s with non-small cell lung cancer.

The CDR3 DNA reads TGCAGCCACAGGTCGGGTCACGATGTGCGGTTCTTC. Translated, it gives CSHRSGHDVRFF. The chain joins TRBV29-1 to TRBJ2-1; D is perhaps TRBD1 (5 bases). The CDR3 runs 12 residues. Trimming took off 8 bases at V and 15 bases at J, with 23 bases between the two ends. Germline CDR1 is SQVTM and CDR2 is ANQGSEA.

This clonotype has a single count. One end of the junction fails to match germline, which may point to a read error. The CDR3 DNA is TGTGCCAGCAGCTTACGACGGGACTCCTACGAGCAGCACTTC. Translation gives CASSLRRDSYEQHF. The V and J genes are TRBV5-4 and TRBJ2-7; a possible D gene is TRBD2 (6 bases). Germline CDR1 and CDR2: SGHNT and YYREEE (reference sequence). The CDR3 runs 14 residues.

The gene calls are TRBV10-3 and TRBJ2-5; D is possibly TRBD2 (5 bases). Germline CDR1 and CDR2: ENHRY and SYGVKD. V was trimmed by 5 bases and J by 1 base, leaving 20 bases between them. This CDR3 is 17 amino acids long. The CDR3 is CAISNHVTRRGQETQYF. DNA of the CDR3: TGTGCCATCAGTAACCATGTAACTAGACGGGGCCAAGAGACCCAGTACTTC.